A single sample is the source of the 22 T cell receptor beta chains below, sequenced in a study of beta chain bispecific antibodies for T cell cancers. The study's findings and limits: The leukemia cells, rather than normal T cells, gave most of the targeted TRBV signal.

TCRdb itself ran the 5' RACE reads through MiXCR, one entry per CDR3 protein. The sample contains approximately 15,000 distinct CDR3 sequences, approximately 2.2% of which appear only once. These receptors are not linked to any known antigen. T cells were expanded from blood mononuclear cells for about three days with anti-CD3 OKT3 or CD3/CD28 beads. Sequencing input: healthy donor T cells cultured with leukemia cells. The receptors shown here come from a human donor in good health. Some clones in this sample may be carry-over from other donors' samples.

This clonotype was detected many times. The chain is built from TRBV5-1 and TRBJ2-1; 8 bases match TRBD2. Germline V lookup: CDR1 SGHRS, CDR2 YFSETQ. Losses at the gene ends were 4 bases for V and 5 bases for J; bases not matched to a gene: 5. This CDR3 contains 14 residues. As DNA, the CDR3 is TGCGCCAGCAGCAGACGGGGGGGTGACAATGAGCAGTTCTTC. Amino acids: CASSRRGGDNEQFF.

In its sample, this clonotype was seen many times. J is TRBJ2-1 and V is TRBV10-3, with 8 positions matching TRBD1. The CDR3 length is 13 residues. J gave up 5 bases and V 6 bases, and 3 bases lay outside the gene matches. Germline CDR1 and CDR2: ENHRY and SYGVKD. The CDR3 loop is CAIRGQEHNEQFF. For the CDR3, the DNA is TGTGCCATCAGGGGACAGGAGCACAATGAGCAGTTCTTC.

This clonotype appeared many times. This chain joins TRBV6-6 and TRBJ2-1; D perhaps matches TRBD2 (7 bases). V lost 6 bases, J lost 3 bases, and 12 bases lay in between. This CDR3 comprises 14 residues. Germline CDR1 is MNHNY and CDR2 is SVGAGI (reference sequence). CDR3 in amino acids: CASREGGGYNEQFF. The DNA for the CDR3 is TGTGCCAGCAGGGAAGGGGGGGGCTACAATGAGCAGTTCTTC.

This clonotype was found many times. The V gene is TRBV20-1, the J gene TRBJ2-1, with D hard to call. Trimming took 6 bases from V and 10 from J, leaving 25 bases between them. Germline loops: CDR1 DFQATT, CDR2 SNEGSKA (reference sequence). The CDR3 has 15 residues. CDR3 DNA: TGCAGTGCCACCAAAGGGAAAAGACTGCGAGGAGAGCAGTTCTTC. This sequence encodes CSATKGKRLRGEQFF.

This clonotype showed up many times. The V and J genes are TRBV7-6 and TRBJ1-5, with 7 nucleotides matching TRBD1. The germline V gene has CDR1 SGHVS and CDR2 FNYEAQ. The CDR3 totals 13 residues. The ends lost 5 bases at V and 4 bases at J; junction bases unmatched: 2. The CDR3 DNA is TGTGCCAGCAGCCGACAGGGAAATCAGCCCCAGCATTTT. Its protein is CASSRQGNQPQHF. The variable domain in full, with the rest retrieved from reference TRBV7-6 and TRBJ1-5, is GAGVSQSPRYKVTKRGQDVALRCDPISGHVSLYWYRQALGQGPEFLTYFNYEAQQDKSGLPNDRFSAERPEGSISTLTIQRTEQRDSAMYRCASSRQGNQPQHFGDGTRLSIL.

This clonotype was counted at least ten times. The genes are TRBV6-5 and TRBJ1-2, with TRBD1 as a possible D gene (5 bases). V was trimmed by 5 bases and J by 2 bases, leaving 18 bases between them. CDR3 length equals 16 residues. From germline, CDR1 is MNHEY and CDR2 SVGAGI. The CDR3 protein is CASSPGGANLNYGYTF. CDR3 coding DNA: TGTGCCAGCAGTCCCGGCGGGGCAAACCTAAACTATGGCTACACCTTC.

This clonotype was seen repeatedly, ten times or more. The DNA of the CDR3 is TGTGCCAGCAGTGAAAGGTTGGCAGGTAATTACAATGAGCAGTTCTTC. Encoded protein: CASSERLAGNYNEQFF. The chain is built from TRBV25-1 and TRBJ2-1; no firm D call. The germline V gene has CDR1 MGHDK and CDR2 SYGVNS. Trimming removed 2 bases from V and 4 bases from J, with 15 bases in between. This CDR3 spans 16 amino acids.

This clonotype was observed at least ten times. J is TRBJ2-7 and V is TRBV10-3; D remains ambiguous. Germline V gene lookup returns CDR1 ENHRY and CDR2 SYGVKD. The CDR3 extends over 13 amino acids. Trimming removed 3 bases at V and 7 bases at J, with 13 bases between. For the CDR3, the DNA is TGTGCCATCAGTGACCACATTTCCCGGGAGCAGTACTTC. Its translation: CAISDHISREQYF.

This clonotype has ten or more counts. The chain employs TRBV15 and TRBJ2-1, with 8 bases lining up with TRBD2. This CDR3 has 17 amino acids. J gave up 7 bases and V 0 bases, and 11 bases lay outside the gene matches. The germline CDR1 and CDR2 sequences are LNHNV and YYDKDF (reference sequence). The CDR3 bases are TGTGCCACCAGCAGAGATCTTTCGACGGGGGGGTTAAATGAGCAGTTCTTC. Translated, it gives CATSRDLSTGGLNEQFF.

Many counts were recorded for this clonotype. The chain couples TRBV15 to TRBJ1-5; the match to TRBD1 covers 8 bases. V was pared by 8 bases and J by 6 bases, with 3 bases of the junction left unmatched. This CDR3 region has 12 residues. Germline-derived CDR1 and CDR2 are LNHNV and YYDKDF (reference sequence). The CDR3 spells CATGTGGQPQHF. The CDR3 bases are TGTGCCACCGGGACAGGCGGTCAGCCCCAGCATTTT. Variable domain in full (rest from reference TRBV15 and TRBJ1-5): DAMVIQNPRYQVTQFGKPVTLSCSQTLNHNVMYWYQQKSSQAPKLLFHYYDKDFNNEADTPDNFQSRRPNTSFCFLDIRSPGLGDTAMYLCATGTGGQPQHFGDGTRLSIL.

At least ten counts were recorded for this clonotype. The J gene is TRBJ2-3, the V gene TRBV7-6; D is undetermined. The CDR3 runs 16 residues. Germline loops: CDR1 SGHVS, CDR2 FNYEAQ. Trimming left V 4 bases short and J 2 bases short, with 16 bases between. CDR3 protein: CASSSLVAEDTDTQYF. CDR3 in DNA: TGTGCCAGCAGCTCCCTAGTGGCAGAAGACACAGATACGCAGTATTTT.

Ten or more counts support this clonotype. J is TRBJ2-5 and V is TRBV28; D unclear. Trimming removed 4 bases from V and 2 bases from J, with 14 bases in between. This CDR3 has 15 amino acids. Germline lookup yields CDR1 MDHEN and CDR2 SYDVKM. CDR3 sequence (DNA): TGTGCCAGCAGTTCATACGACCTCCAACAAGAGACCCAGTACTTC. Translation: CASSSYDLQQETQYF. The entire variable domain, with the rest obtained from reference TRBV28 and TRBJ2-5, is as follows: DVKVTQSSRYLVKRTGEKVFLECVQDMDHENMFWYRQDPGLGLRLIYFSYDVKMKEKGDIPEGYSVSREKKERFSLILESASTNQTSMYLCASSSYDLQQETQYFGPGTRLLVL.

This clonotype was counted many times. The V and J genes are TRBV6-5 and TRBJ2-1, with unresolved D. This CDR3 comprises 15 residues. With 2 bases removed from V and 0 bases from J, the gap between germline ends came to 8 bases. Per the germline V gene, CDR1 is MNHEY and CDR2 is SVGAGI. CDR3 bases: TGTGCCAGCAGTTACCATCCTAGCTCCTACAATGAGCAGTTCTTC. It codes for CASSYHPSSYNEQFF.

Many counts were recorded for this clonotype. The chain links TRBV7-9 to TRBJ2-1; 9 bases agree with TRBD2. Per germline, CDR1 SEHNR and CDR2 FQNEAQ (reference sequence). With 5 bases clipped from V and 3 bases from J, the junction kept 5 bases outside the gene matches. This CDR3 is 15 amino acids long. The CDR3 region is CASSPAGGFYNEQFF. CDR3 in DNA: TGTGCCAGCAGCCCAGCGGGGGGATTCTACAATGAGCAGTTCTTC. Full variable domain (missing parts from reference TRBV7-9 and TRBJ2-1): DTGVSQNPRHKITKRGQNVTFRCDPISEHNRLYWYRQTLGQGPEFLTYFQNEAQLEKSRLLSDRFSAERPKGSFSTLEIQRTEQGDSAMYLCASSPAGGFYNEQFFGPGTRLTVL.

This clonotype was detected ten times or more. The rearrangement joins TRBV14 to TRBJ2-1, with 9 nucleotides matching TRBD1. With V trimmed by 2 bases and J by 1 base, 15 bases remained unmatched. This CDR3 spans 20 amino acids. The germline CDR1 and CDR2 sequences are SGHDN and FVKESK. Written as DNA, the CDR3 is TGTGCCAGCAGCCAATACCTTACAGGGGGCTCGGCTGTATCCTACAATGAGCAGTTCTTC. It codes for CASSQYLTGGSAVSYNEQFF.

In its sample, this clonotype was seen many times. V and J are TRBV5-1 and TRBJ2-3; D possibly corresponds to TRBD2 (5 bases). Germline V gives CDR1 SGHRS, CDR2 YFSETQ. The CDR3 extends over 15 amino acids. The V and J ends lost 2 bases and 0 bases respectively, with 10 bases between them. The CDR3 sequence: CASSFLGVSTDTQYF. In nucleotides, the CDR3 is TGCGCCAGCAGCTTTCTGGGAGTTAGCACAGATACGCAGTATTTT. The full variable domain, with the rest looked up from reference TRBV5-1 and TRBJ2-3, is KAGVTQTPRYLIKTRGQQVTLSCSPISGHRSVSWYQQTPGQGLQFLFEYFSETQRNKGNFPGRFSGRQFSNSRSEMNVSTLELGDSALYLCASSFLGVSTDTQYFGPGTRLTVL.

This clonotype is termed medium-sized (0.01 to 0.1%). The chain carries TRBV27 and TRBJ2-1, with 10 bases that match TRBD1. The CDR3 consists of 16 residues. Germline V gene sequence: CDR1 MNHEY, CDR2 SMNVEV (reference sequence). V was pared by 0 bases and J by 3 bases, with 2 bases of the junction left unmatched. CDR3 DNA: TGTGCCAGCAGTTTATCCGGGGACAGGGGCTACAATGAGCAGTTCTTC. Translating gives CASSLSGDRGYNEQFF.

This clonotype was seen a few times. The J gene is TRBJ2-7, the V gene TRBV7-9; D is uncertain. The germline V gene has CDR1 SEHNR and CDR2 FQNEAQ (reference sequence). V was pared by 4 bases and J by 2 bases, with 12 bases between. This CDR3 has 14 amino acids. The CDR3 reads CASSSSTLAYEQYF. CDR3 DNA: TGTGCCAGCAGCTCGAGTACACTTGCCTACGAGCAGTACTTC. The full variable domain, completed using reference TRBV7-9 and TRBJ2-7, is DTGVSQNPRHKITKRGQNVTFRCDPISEHNRLYWYRQTLGQGPEFLTYFQNEAQLEKSRLLSDRFSAERPKGSFSTLEIQRTEQGDSAMYLCASSSSTLAYEQYFGPGTRLTVT.

This clonotype was seen at least ten times. The rearrangement uses TRBV11-2 and TRBJ2-3; 12 bases match TRBD2. Losses at the gene ends were 3 bases for V and 3 bases for J; bases not matched to a gene: 7. CDR1 is SGHAT and CDR2 is FQNNGV in the germline V gene. CDR3 length: 17 residues. For the CDR3, the DNA is TGTGCCAGCAGCTTTGGTGAACTAGCGGGGGGAACAGATACGCAGTATTTT. Residues: CASSFGELAGGTDTQYF.

This clonotype was counted many times. J is TRBJ1-2 and V is TRBV7-8; no reliable D call. The CDR3 contains 13 residues. The V end lost 2 bases, the J end lost 11 bases, and 15 bases lay between the germline ends. Germline CDR1 SGHVS, CDR2 FQNEAQ. CDR3 amino acids: CASSLIADSGYTF. The CDR3 nucleotides read TGTGCCAGCAGCTTAATCGCAGACTCTGGATACACCTTC.

This clonotype was observed many times. The V call is TRBV29-1, the J call TRBJ2-5; no reliable D call. Looked up from germline, CDR1 is SQVTM and CDR2 is ANQGSEA. V was trimmed by 4 bases and J by 7 bases, leaving 13 bases between them. The CDR3 contains 12 residues. As DNA, the CDR3 is TGCAGCGTTGGGCCCATAGGTGGGACCCAGTACTTC. Its protein product is CSVGPIGGTQYF.

The sample holds many counts of this clonotype. This chain uses TRBV5-6 with TRBJ2-7, with 9 bases aligning to TRBD1. V lost 5 bases to trimming and J lost 2 bases; unmatched junction nucleotides: 5. CDR1 SGHDT and CDR2 YYEEEE come from the germline V gene. The CDR3 runs 14 residues. In DNA form, the CDR3 reads TGTGCCAGCAGGCCGGGACAGGGCCCCTACGAGCAGTACTTC. This encodes CASRPGQGPYEQYF. The full variable domain, in which reference TRBV5-6 and TRBJ2-7 provide the parts outside the CDR3, is DAGVTQSPTHLIKTRGQQVTLRCSPKSGHDTVSWYQQALGQGPQFIFQYYEEEERQRGNFPDRFSGHQFPNYSSELNVNALLLGDSALYLCASRPGQGPYEQYFGPGTRLTVT.